This TCR beta chain derives from a study of T cell changes during pregnancy in multiple sclerosis. Trimming pared 0 bases from V and 6 bases from J, leaving 15 bases between. The length of the CDR3 is 15 residues. Germline CDR1 GTSNPN, CDR2 SVGIG (reference sequence). Some clones are missing from TCRdb's copy, which holds only in-frame ones; the method was immunoSEQ multiplex PCR. The sample holds 90,000 to 100,000 clones; 90% to 95% are singletons and the top ten take approximately 2%. The receptor was isolated from a female donor in good health, enrolled as a control in a pregnancy study. J is TRBJ1-5 and V is TRBV30; TRBD1 is a possible D gene (6 bases). This specimen consisted of peripheral blood, obtained after pregnancy. This chain's CDR3 is CAWSVPWGGTQPQHF. The CDR3 nucleotides are TGTGCCTGGAGTGTCCCATGGGGGGGCACTCAGCCCCAGCATTTT.